The following is a TCR beta chain sequence with its context. This entry belongs to a study of control samples from healthy donors and cancer patients. Using immunoSEQ multiplex PCR, the repertoire was profiled, and TCRdb retains in-frame clones only, with some absent. The data show under 80,000 clones, with 84% seen just once and approximately 30% held by the top ten. The length of the CDR3 is 17 residues. The germline V and J ends were trimmed by 0 bases and 4 bases, with 15 bases remaining between them. Germline CDR1 and CDR2: KGHDR and SFDVKD. Source material: blood. This TCR derives from a man between 45 and 60 years old in good health. This chain connects TRBV24-1 to TRBJ2-1, with D possibly being TRBD2 (6 bases). The CDR3 spells CATSDLKGGNPYNEQFF. CDR3 nucleotide sequence: TGTGCCACCAGTGATTTGAAGGGCGGGAACCCTTACAATGAGCAGTTCTTC.